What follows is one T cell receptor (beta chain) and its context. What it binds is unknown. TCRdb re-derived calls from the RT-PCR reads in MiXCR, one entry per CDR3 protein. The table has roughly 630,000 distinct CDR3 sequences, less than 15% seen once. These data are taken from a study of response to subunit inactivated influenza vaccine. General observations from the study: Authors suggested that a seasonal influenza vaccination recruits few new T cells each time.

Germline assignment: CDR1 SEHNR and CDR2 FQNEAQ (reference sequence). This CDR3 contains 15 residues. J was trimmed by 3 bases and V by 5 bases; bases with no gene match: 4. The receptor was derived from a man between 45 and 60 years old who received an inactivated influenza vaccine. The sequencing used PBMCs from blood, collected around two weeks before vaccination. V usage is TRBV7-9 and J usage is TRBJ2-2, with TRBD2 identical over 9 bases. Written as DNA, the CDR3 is TGTGCCAGCAGCCTTAGCGGGAGCGACACCGGGGAGCTGTTTTTT. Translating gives CASSLSGSDTGELFF.